The entry that follows covers one T cell receptor (beta chain) sequence. One end of the junction does not line up with germline, which may come from a read error. This sample stems from a study of tumor-infiltrating lymphocytes in primary liver carcinoma. Germline CDR1 reads MNHEY; CDR2 reads SVGEGT. CDR3 size: 15 residues. A primer in the constant region served to generate TCR beta cDNA from 500 to 600 ng of total RNA. Construction of TCR beta libraries relied on three successive nested multiplex PCR rounds employing slightly modified ARM-PCR. PCR rounds one and two used TRBV1-TRBV30 forward primers with a C-beta reverse primer for around 11 cycles each. MiXCR was run by TCRdb on the multiplex PCR reads, yielding one entry per CDR3 protein. The table includes some 87,000 distinct CDR3 sequences, just under 70% detected once. Bulk tissue was left unsorted, and RNA and DNA were co-extracted from 20-30 mg of it.

The TCR comes from a man in his forties with primary liver carcinoma and hepatitis B virus infection. The chain employs TRBV6-2 or TRBV6-3 and TRBJ2-1; D is perhaps TRBD1 (6 bases). Sequencing was done on a sample of tumor-adjacent normal liver tissue. CDR3 sequence (DNA): TGTGTCAGCAGTCCCCCCCTACAGGGCTACAATGAGCAGTTTTTC. Encoded protein: CVSSPPLQGYNEQFF.